These 6 T cell receptor beta chains were sequenced from one sample in a study of cytomegalovirus exposure and HLA in healthy donors. It was with 60 Vbeta and 13 Jbeta primers that the PCR ran. Method: immunoSEQ multiplex PCR; TCRdb's copy keeps in-frame clones and lacks some. Of more than 200,000 clones listed, 65% to 90% are singletons. Material: PBMCs. These receptors were taken from a girl between 10 and 17 years old in good health and CMV-seronegative.

The chain carries TRBV6-1 and TRBJ2-7; 8 bases align to TRBD2. The CDR3 contains 15 residues. V was pared by 0 bases and J by 0 bases, with 1 base of the junction left unmatched. The germline V gene encodes CDR1 MNHNS and CDR2 SASEGT. The CDR3 protein is CASSEASGGSYEQYF. CDR3 sequence (DNA): TGTGCCAGCAGTGAAGCGAGCGGGGGCTCCTACGAGCAGTACTTC.

This clone has just one count. This chain connects TRBV28 to TRBJ2-1; tentative D call: TRBD1 (6 bases). Germline-derived CDR1 and CDR2 are MDHEN and SYDVKM. V gave up 3 bases and J gave up 10 bases, with 13 bases separating them. The CDR3 runs to 13 residues. The CDR3, as DNA: TGTGCCAGCAGTTTGGGGGCAAAAGGGGAGCAGTTCTTC. Translated: CASSLGAKGEQFF.

Of note for this clone: Other DNA sequences in this specimen translate into the identical CDR3. This CDR3 is CASSIGQKETQYF. CDR3 sequence (DNA): TGTGCCAGCAGCATAGGACAGAAAGAGACCCAGTACTTC. The rearrangement links TRBV7-9 to TRBJ2-5; tentatively, D is TRBD1 (6 bases). Germline CDR1 reads SEHNR; CDR2 reads FQNEAQ (reference sequence). Trimming cost V 5 bases and J 3 bases, with 10 bases left between them. The CDR3 sequence is 13 residues long.

The chain couples TRBV5-1 to TRBJ1-5, with 10 bases that match TRBD1. The CDR3 spans 15 residues. Germline V CDR1 and CDR2: SGHRS, YFSETQ. J lost 7 bases, V lost 0 bases, and 4 bases had no gene match. The CDR3 DNA sequence: TGCGCCAGCAGCTTGGAGGGACAGGGGAAGCAGCCCCAGCATTTT. It codes for CASSLEGQGKQPQHF.

The rearrangement uses TRBV7-6 and TRBJ2-5; 11 bases are shared with TRBD2. Trimming cost V 5 bases and J 6 bases; bases outside gene matches: 5. The CDR3 spans 14 residues. Per the germline V gene, CDR1 is SGHVS and CDR2 is FNYEAQ. This CDR3 is CASSPGTSGQTQYF. The CDR3 coding sequence is TGTGCCAGCAGCCCAGGGACTAGCGGACAGACCCAGTACTTC.

The V call is TRBV9, the J call TRBJ2-1; TRBD2 matches 7 bases. V lost 4 bases to trimming and J lost 7 bases; unmatched junction nucleotides: 17. CDR3 length equals 17 residues. Germline CDR1 reads SGDLS; CDR2 reads YYNGEE. CDR3 in DNA: TGTGCCAGCAGCCTCGGAGGGCTAGCGGCCTTTCGGAATGAGCAGTTCTTC. The encoded protein is CASSLGGLAAFRNEQFF. Drawing the rest from reference TRBV9 and TRBJ2-1, the complete variable domain is DSGVTQTPKHLITATGQRVTLRCSPRSGDLSVYWYQQSLDQGLQFLIQYYNGEERAKGNILERFSAQQFPDLHSELNLSSLELGDSALYFCASSLGGLAAFRNEQFFGPGTRLTVL.